The entry that follows covers one T cell receptor beta chain sequence. The antigen is undetermined. This specimen comes from a study of T-cell reconstitution after alpha-beta-depleted transplantation in children. Overall study results and limits: Some patients owed their high day-60 TCRbeta diversity to surviving recipient T cells and thymic progenitors. Newly produced T cells mostly provided counts and TCRbeta diversity after one year, as hyperexpanded clones declined.

After removal of 2 bases from V and 0 bases from J, the junction contained 4 bases not matched to a gene. The CDR3 contains 16 residues. CDR1 and CDR2 (germline): MNHEY, SVGEGT. Unique molecular identifiers were built into the TCRbeta library. MiXCR, run by TCRdb on the PCR reads, gives a single entry per CDR3 protein. The table shows some 78,000 distinct CDR3 sequences, with 13% to 15% occurring only once. This clonotype was sampled from a male patient aged 2-10 years who had a stem cell transplant for acute lymphoblastic leukemia, so the T cells may come from the graft donor. The chain joins TRBV6-2 or TRBV6-3 to TRBJ1-5; TRBD1 matches at 7 bases. The sequences come from PBMCs, mostly from graft donor cells, collected 180 days after TCRalphabeta/CD19-depleted stem cell transplant. CDR3 nucleotides: TGTGCCAGCAGTTACATGGGACAGTATAGCAATCAGCCCCAGCATTTT. This codes for CASSYMGQYSNQPQHF.